This entry describes one TCR beta chain. Its antigen is currently unknown. Sequenced by immunoSEQ multiplex PCR; TCRdb stores in-frame clones only, minus some. The table lists over 15,000 clones, roughly 80% of them singletons, with approximately 26% in the top ten. This sample was taken from a study of OX40 agonist ivuxolimab in advanced cancers. Study at large: A male proportion of around 86% was recorded, with mean age around 64 years and range about 23 to 80. Past anti-PD-1, anti-PD-L1 or anti-CTLA-4 therapy was accepted, and approximately 37% had received some.

Study-wide points: CD4+ and CD8+ blood T cells expanded clonally by week 6 at 0.1 to 3.0 mg/kg.

Exclusion applied to patients with autoimmune disease history or systemic immunosuppression. Germline CDR1 and CDR2: SQVTM and ANQGSEA. The ends were cut back, 3 bases at V and 2 bases at J, with 8 bases in the middle. The CDR3 length is 12 residues. The V gene is TRBV29-1, the J gene TRBJ2-7; D not certain. This specimen was CD4+ or CD8+ T cells sorted from blood, taken in a trial of the OX40 agonist ivuxolimab. This clonotype originated in an adult with an advanced solid tumor such as melanoma, head and neck, liver or kidney cancer. The CDR3 nucleotides read TGCAGCGTTGAGGAAACTACCTACGAGCAGTACTTC. Its translation is CSVEETTYEQYF.